Below, one T cell receptor (beta chain) is given with its context. Its antigen remains unidentified. Sequencing used immunoSEQ multiplex PCR; TCRdb keeps in-frame clones, though not all of them. Of approximately 100,000 clones listed, about 66% are singletons. The CDR3 sequence is 17 residues long. The germline CDR1 and CDR2 sequences are SNHLY and FYNNEI. V lost 2 bases, J lost 0 bases, and 17 bases lay in between. These data belong to a study of shared clonotypes between healthy human individuals. Study-level findings and limits: How much donors shared clonotypes was expected to be affected by sequencing depth.

V is TRBV2 and J is TRBJ2-7; D gene unclear. Sequenced sample: memory CD8+ T cells sorted from blood. Indicated subset: CD45RO+ cells pooled with CCR7-negative TemRA cells. This receptor was taken from a woman aged 30 to 39 in good health. The CDR3 DNA is TGTGCCAGCAGTGAATATTTCAACACCGTTAGCTCCTACGAGCAGTACTTC. Translating gives CASSEYFNTVSSYEQYF.